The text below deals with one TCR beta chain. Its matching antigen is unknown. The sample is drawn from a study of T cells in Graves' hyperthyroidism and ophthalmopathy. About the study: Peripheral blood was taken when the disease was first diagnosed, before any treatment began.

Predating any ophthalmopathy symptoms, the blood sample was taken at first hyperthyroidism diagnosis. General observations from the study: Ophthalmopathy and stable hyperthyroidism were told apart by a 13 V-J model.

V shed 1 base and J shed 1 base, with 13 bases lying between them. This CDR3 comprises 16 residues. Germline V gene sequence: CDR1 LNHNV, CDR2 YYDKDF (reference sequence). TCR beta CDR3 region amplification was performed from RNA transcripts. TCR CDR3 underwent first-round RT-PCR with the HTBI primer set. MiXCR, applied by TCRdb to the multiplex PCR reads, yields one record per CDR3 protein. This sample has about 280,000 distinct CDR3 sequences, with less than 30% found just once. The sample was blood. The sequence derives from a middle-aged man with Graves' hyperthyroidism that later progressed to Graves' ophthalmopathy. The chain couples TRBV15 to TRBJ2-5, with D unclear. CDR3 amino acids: CATSRGAPPAQETQYF. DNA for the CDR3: TGTGCCACCAGCAGAGGGGCCCCCCCAGCCCAAGAGACCCAGTACTTC.